This is a list of T cell receptor beta chains from one sample in a study of CD8+CD57+ T cells in acquired aplastic anemia. TCRdb re-analysed the reads in MiXCR, keeping a single row per CDR3 protein. The sample yields approximately 380,000 distinct CDR3 sequences, 55% to 75% seen once. The sequenced material came from sorted CD4+, CD8+, or CD8+CD57+ T cells (not recorded which) from PBMCs. The receptors here all came from a human donor in good health, serving as a control. Both conserved end residues are part of each CDR3. Each record gives: clone size, V gene, D gene, J gene, CDR3 protein, CDR3 DNA. A D gene is named only where the DNA matches it firmly. Size values are once, few and many counts, or a class for expanded clones, and some rows have none.

clone size: .; V gene: TRBV10-2; D gene: .; J gene: TRBJ2-7; CDR3 protein: CASSIASGVTNEQYF; CDR3 DNA: TGTGCCAGCAGTATAGCATCGGGGGTGACCAACGAGCAGTACTTC
clone size: many; V gene: TRBV30; D gene: .; J gene: TRBJ2-6; CDR3 protein: CAWTLGSGANVLTF; CDR3 DNA: TGTGCCTGGACGCTGGGGTCTGGGGCCAACGTCCTGACTTTC
clone size: once; V gene: TRBV20-1; D gene: .; J gene: TRBJ1-4; CDR3 protein: CSAREQALKLFF; CDR3 DNA: TGCAGTGCTAGAGAGCAGGCCCTAAAACTGTTTTTT
clone size: once; V gene: TRBV4-1; D gene: .; J gene: TRBJ1-3; CDR3 protein: CASTYRSGNTIYF; CDR3 DNA: TGCGCCAGCACCTACCGCTCTGGAAACACCATATATTTT
clone size: .; V gene: TRBV7-9; D gene: .; J gene: TRBJ2-6; CDR3 protein: CASSSVGSQETQYNVLTF; CDR3 DNA: TGTGCCAGCAGCTCGGTGGGGTCCCAAGAGACCCAGTACAACGTCCTGACTTTC
clone size: many; V gene: TRBV19; D gene: .; J gene: TRBJ1-1; CDR3 protein: CASSISTGRDTEAFF; CDR3 DNA: TGTGCCAGTAGTATTTCGACCGGGCGGGACACTGAAGCTTTCTTT
clone size: few; V gene: TRBV25-1; D gene: TRBD1; J gene: TRBJ1-6; CDR3 protein: CASSLGQGAGSGPLHF; CDR3 DNA: TGTGCCAGCAGCCTCGGACAGGGGGCGGGGTCTGGGCCCCTCCACTTT
clone size: .; V gene: TRBV12-3/TRBV12-4; D gene: .; J gene: TRBJ1-4; CDR3 protein: CASDQGKGNEKLLF; CDR3 DNA: TGTGCCAGCGATCAGGGAAAGGGTAATGAAAAACTGTTGTTT
clone size: .; V gene: TRBV7-8; D gene: TRBD1; J gene: TRBJ2-7; CDR3 protein: CASSSPGQLDEQYF; CDR3 DNA: TGTGCCAGCAGCTCGCCGGGACAGCTGGATGAGCAGTACTTC
clone size: .; V gene: TRBV24-1; D gene: .; J gene: TRBJ2-7; CDR3 protein: CATSAVAGTIPGQNF; CDR3 DNA: TGTGCCACCAGTGCTGTGGCAGGAACGATCCCTGGGCAGAACTTC
clone size: .; V gene: TRBV5-1; D gene: TRBD1; J gene: TRBJ2-1; CDR3 protein: CASSGGTGAYEQFF; CDR3 DNA: TGCGCCAGCAGCGGGGGGACAGGGGCATATGAGCAGTTCTTC
clone size: once; V gene: TRBV25-1; D gene: .; J gene: TRBJ1-2; CDR3 protein: CASSPSTGGRGYTF; CDR3 DNA: TGTGCCAGCAGTCCATCGACAGGCGGCCGGGGCTACACCTTC
clone size: .; V gene: TRBV15; D gene: .; J gene: TRBJ1-2; CDR3 protein: CATGAGRTYGYTF; CDR3 DNA: TGTGCCACCGGGGCAGGGAGGACCTATGGCTACACCTTC
clone size: .; V gene: TRBV2; D gene: .; J gene: TRBJ2-5; CDR3 protein: CASRGAGGETHYF; CDR3 DNA: TGTGCCAGCCGGGGAGCGGGCGGAGAGACCCACTACTTC
clone size: .; V gene: TRBV7-2; D gene: .; J gene: TRBJ1-1; CDR3 protein: CASSLAGASGIRLF; CDR3 DNA: TGTGCCAGCAGCTTAGCAGGGGCTAGCGGTATACGATTATTT
clone size: once; V gene: TRBV7-2; D gene: .; J gene: TRBJ1-3; CDR3 protein: CATSRDRNLTNNIYF; CDR3 DNA: TGTGCCACCAGCAGGGATCGGAATTTGACAAACAACATATATTTT
clone size: .; V gene: TRBV2; D gene: .; J gene: TRBJ1-1; CDR3 protein: CASSARFTNTPYF; CDR3 DNA: TGTGCCAGCAGTGCCCGGTTCACAAATACGCCGTATTTT
clone size: .; V gene: TRBV19; D gene: .; J gene: TRBJ1-2; CDR3 protein: CASSIDPRAFINYGYTF; CDR3 DNA: TGTGCCAGTAGTATAGATCCAAGGGCCTTCATCAACTATGGCTACACCTTC
clone size: .; V gene: TRBV19; D gene: .; J gene: TRBJ1-1; CDR3 protein: CASSMVGLEAFF; CDR3 DNA: TGTGCCAGTAGTATGGTTGGGCTTGAAGCTTTCTTT
clone size: .; V gene: TRBV20-1; D gene: .; J gene: TRBJ2-2; CDR3 protein: CSARYEGGELFF; CDR3 DNA: TGCAGTGCGCGCTACGAAGGCGGGGAGTTGTTTTTT
clone size: many; V gene: TRBV7-2; D gene: .; J gene: TRBJ1-5; CDR3 protein: CASSLAPGAGQPQHF; CDR3 DNA: TGTGCCAGCAGCTTAGCTCCAGGGGCCGGTCAGCCCCAGCATTTT
clone size: .; V gene: TRBV6-5; D gene: .; J gene: TRBJ1-6; CDR3 protein: CASSYGEGTSPLHF; CDR3 DNA: TGTGCCAGCAGTTACGGGGAGGGGACTTCACCCCTCCACTTT
clone size: .; V gene: TRBV15; D gene: .; J gene: TRBJ2-7; CDR3 protein: CAASRDVESDAQYF; CDR3 DNA: TGTGCCGCCAGCAGAGACGTGGAGAGCGATGCGCAGTACTTC
clone size: many; V gene: TRBV20-1; D gene: .; J gene: TRBJ2-1; CDR3 protein: CSASLGFLYNEQFF; CDR3 DNA: TGCAGTGCTAGTCTCGGGTTTCTCTACAATGAGCAGTTCTTC
clone size: .; V gene: TRBV7-9; D gene: .; J gene: TRBJ2-2; CDR3 protein: CASSSGGGRGTLTGELFF; CDR3 DNA: TGTGCCAGCAGCTCAGGGGGGGGGCGGGGGACGCTCACCGGGGAGCTGTTTTTT
clone size: .; V gene: TRBV19; D gene: .; J gene: TRBJ2-3; CDR3 protein: CASSVSLDTGAQYF; CDR3 DNA: TGTGCCAGTAGCGTGTCACTGGACACCGGGGCGCAGTATTTT
clone size: .; V gene: TRBV7-2; D gene: TRBD2; J gene: TRBJ2-5; CDR3 protein: CASSLATGTSGYEYF; CDR3 DNA: TGTGCCAGCAGCTTAGCTACCGGGACTAGCGGCTACGAGTACTTC
clone size: .; V gene: TRBV10-3; D gene: TRBD1; J gene: TRBJ2-7; CDR3 protein: CAISLDRVPYEQYF; CDR3 DNA: TGTGCCATCAGCTTGGACAGGGTACCCTACGAGCAGTACTTC
clone size: .; V gene: TRBV25-1; D gene: .; J gene: TRBJ2-6; CDR3 protein: CASSPGMGTGANVLTF; CDR3 DNA: TGTGCCAGCAGCCCAGGGATGGGAACTGGGGCCAACGTCCTGACTTTC
clone size: .; V gene: TRBV20-1; D gene: .; J gene: TRBJ2-2; CDR3 protein: CSVWTSNTGELFF; CDR3 DNA: TGCAGCGTTTGGACATCGAACACCGGGGAGCTGTTTTTT
clone size: many; V gene: TRBV20-1; D gene: .; J gene: TRBJ1-4; CDR3 protein: CSARMTNEKLFF; CDR3 DNA: TGCAGTGCTAGGATGACTAATGAAAAACTGTTTTTT
clone size: many; V gene: TRBV20-1; D gene: .; J gene: TRBJ1-5; CDR3 protein: CSARKEREGTRNSNQPQHF; CDR3 DNA: TGCAGTGCTAGAAAGGAGAGAGAGGGAACAAGGAATAGCAATCAGCCCCAGCATTTT
clone size: .; V gene: TRBV11-2; D gene: .; J gene: TRBJ2-3; CDR3 protein: CASSLRQGGGGADTQYF; CDR3 DNA: TGTGCCAGCAGCTTAAGACAGGGAGGGGGGGGGGCAGATACGCAGTATTTT
clone size: many; V gene: TRBV6-6; D gene: .; J gene: TRBJ1-2; CDR3 protein: CASSFPVGLYGYTF; CDR3 DNA: TGTGCCAGCAGTTTCCCTGTTGGACTCTATGGCTACACCTTC
clone size: many; V gene: TRBV20-1; D gene: .; J gene: TRBJ1-2; CDR3 protein: CSAPDRRNYGYTF; CDR3 DNA: TGCAGTGCTCCCGACAGGCGAAACTATGGCTACACCTTC
clone size: many; V gene: TRBV7-2; D gene: .; J gene: TRBJ1-2; CDR3 protein: CASSFKTGEYYGYTF; CDR3 DNA: TGTGCCAGCAGCTTCAAGACAGGAGAATACTATGGCTACACCTTC
clone size: .; V gene: TRBV7-6; D gene: TRBD1; J gene: TRBJ1-2; CDR3 protein: CASSLERDSGYTF; CDR3 DNA: TGTGCCAGCAGCTTGGAAAGGGACAGCGGCTACACCTTC
clone size: many; V gene: TRBV7-2; D gene: .; J gene: TRBJ2-7; CDR3 protein: CASSLAPTSSYEQYF; CDR3 DNA: TGTGCCAGCAGCTTAGCCCCGACTAGCTCCTACGAGCAGTACTTC
clone size: .; V gene: TRBV24-1; D gene: TRBD2; J gene: TRBJ2-1; CDR3 protein: CATSDPGLAGGVQFF; CDR3 DNA: TGTGCCACCAGTGACCCGGGACTAGCGGGGGGGGTGCAGTTCTTC
clone size: .; V gene: TRBV20-1; D gene: .; J gene: TRBJ1-2; CDR3 protein: CSASYEREPMGYTF; CDR3 DNA: TGCAGTGCTTCCTACGAGAGGGAACCTATGGGCTACACCTTC
clone size: .; V gene: TRBV12-5; D gene: .; J gene: TRBJ1-1; CDR3 protein: CASGQVGGTEAFF; CDR3 DNA: TGTGCTAGTGGCCAAGTAGGGGGGACTGAAGCTTTCTTT
clone size: .; V gene: TRBV20-1; D gene: .; J gene: TRBJ1-2; CDR3 protein: CSAARDAANYGYTF; CDR3 DNA: TGCAGTGCCGCCCGGGATGCAGCTAACTATGGCTACACCTTC
clone size: many; V gene: TRBV12-3/TRBV12-4; D gene: .; J gene: TRBJ2-5; CDR3 protein: CASRSWGEQETQYF; CDR3 DNA: TGTGCCAGCAGGTCGTGGGGGGAGCAAGAGACCCAGTACTTC
clone size: .; V gene: TRBV2; D gene: TRBD1; J gene: TRBJ2-7; CDR3 protein: CASSDSGTVDDEQYF; CDR3 DNA: TGTGCCAGCAGTGACTCGGGGACAGTCGACGACGAGCAGTACTTC
clone size: many; V gene: TRBV20-1; D gene: .; J gene: TRBJ2-1; CDR3 protein: CSASSWAGASYNEQFF; CDR3 DNA: TGCAGTGCTAGTTCTTGGGCGGGGGCATCCTACAATGAGCAGTTCTTC
clone size: many; V gene: TRBV7-2; D gene: .; J gene: TRBJ1-3; CDR3 protein: CASSQFWGAGNTIYF; CDR3 DNA: TGTGCCAGCAGCCAATTCTGGGGTGCGGGAAACACCATATATTTT
clone size: .; V gene: TRBV7-9; D gene: .; J gene: TRBJ2-7; CDR3 protein: CASSASGLEQYF; CDR3 DNA: TGTGCCAGCAGCGCGTCGGGTCTCGAGCAGTACTTC
clone size: .; V gene: TRBV7-4; D gene: .; J gene: TRBJ1-1; CDR3 protein: CASSLVGEVEAEAFF; CDR3 DNA: TGCGCCAGCAGCTTGGTGGGGGAGGTCGAGGCTGAAGCTTTCTTT
clone size: many; V gene: TRBV10-3; D gene: .; J gene: TRBJ1-2; CDR3 protein: CAISEETAGYTF; CDR3 DNA: TGTGCCATCAGTGAGGAGACAGCTGGCTACACCTTC
clone size: .; V gene: TRBV10-3; D gene: .; J gene: TRBJ1-2; CDR3 protein: CASRPSNYGDTF; CDR3 DNA: TGTGCCAGCAGGCCTTCTAACTATGGCGACACCTTC
clone size: many; V gene: TRBV7-9; D gene: TRBD1; J gene: TRBJ2-7; CDR3 protein: CASSSLSRPTPGDSSYEQYF; CDR3 DNA: TGTGCCAGCAGCTCCTTATCACGCCCCACACCAGGGGACAGCTCCTACGAGCAGTACTTC
clone size: .; V gene: TRBV5-1; D gene: .; J gene: TRBJ1-2; CDR3 protein: CASSPDRTYGGYTF; CDR3 DNA: TGCGCCAGCAGCCCAGACAGGACTTATGGTGGCTACACCTTC